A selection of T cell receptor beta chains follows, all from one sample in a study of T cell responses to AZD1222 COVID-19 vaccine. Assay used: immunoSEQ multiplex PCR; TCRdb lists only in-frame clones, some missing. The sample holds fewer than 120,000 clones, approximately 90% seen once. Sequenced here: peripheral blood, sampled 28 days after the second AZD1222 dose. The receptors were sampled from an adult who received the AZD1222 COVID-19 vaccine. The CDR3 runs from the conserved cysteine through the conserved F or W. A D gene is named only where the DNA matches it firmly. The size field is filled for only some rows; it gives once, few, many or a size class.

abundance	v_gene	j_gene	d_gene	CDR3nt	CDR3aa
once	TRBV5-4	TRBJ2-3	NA	TGTGCCAGCAGCTTGGAAACAGCGAACACAGATACGCAGTATTTT	CASSLETANTDTQYF
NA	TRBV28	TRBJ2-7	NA	TGTGCCAGCAGTTCGGACGTTAACGAGCAGTACTTC	CASSSDVNEQYF
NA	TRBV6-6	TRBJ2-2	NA	TGTGCCAGCAGGCAAAACCCGGGGGCGAGCACCGGGGAGCTGTTTTTT	CASRQNPGASTGELFF
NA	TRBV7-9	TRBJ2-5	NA	TGTGCCAGCAGCCCTAACCTGGGGTCGGGAGAGACCCAGTACTTC	CASSPNLGSGETQYF
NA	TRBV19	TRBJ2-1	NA	TGTGCCAGTAGTATAGATTACGGGGGCGCCTACAATGAGCAGTTCTTC	CASSIDYGGAYNEQFF
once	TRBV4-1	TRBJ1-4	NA	TGCGCCAGCAGCCAAGAGGTTTGGGTTCGAGATGAAAAACTGTTTTTT	CASSQEVWVRDEKLFF
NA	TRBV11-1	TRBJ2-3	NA	TGTGCCAGCAGCTTTATGAGCTTAAGCACAGATACGCAGTATTTT	CASSFMSLSTDTQYF
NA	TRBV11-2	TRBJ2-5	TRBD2	TGTGCCAGCAGCCGACTAGCGGGGGAAGAGACCCAGTACTTC	CASSRLAGEETQYF
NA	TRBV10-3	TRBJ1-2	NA	TGTGCCATCAGTGCTAGCTACCCCTACTATGGCTACACCTTC	CAISASYPYYGYTF
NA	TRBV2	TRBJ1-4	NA	TGTGCCAGCAGTGAAGCTTCCGGGTTTGAAAAACTGTTTTTT	CASSEASGFEKLFF
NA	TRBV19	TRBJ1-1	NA	TGTGCCAGTAGTATTAGGGGCAGCATGAACACTGAAGCTTTCTTT	CASSIRGSMNTEAFF
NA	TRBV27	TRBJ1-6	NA	TGTGCCAGCAGTCCCATGGGCAGCTTTAATTCACCCCTCCACTTT	CASSPMGSFNSPLHF
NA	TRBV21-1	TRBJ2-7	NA	TGTGCCAGCAAGGGGACTCACTTCGATTTGGAGGCGTGGTCCGGCGTAGCGGGGGCAAAATCGCAGTACTTC	CASKGTHFDLEAWSGVAGAKSQYF
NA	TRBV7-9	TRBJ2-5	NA	TGTGCCAGCAGCCCCAGACAGGGAGGGGAGACCCAGTACTTC	CASSPRQGGETQYF
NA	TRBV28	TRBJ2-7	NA	TGTGCCAGCAGTTTGACAGGACCCTACGAGCAGTACTTC	CASSLTGPYEQYF
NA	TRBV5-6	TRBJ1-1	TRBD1	TGTGCCAGCAGCTTTTTTAACCAGGGGGGGACTGAAGCTTTCTTT	CASSFFNQGGTEAFF
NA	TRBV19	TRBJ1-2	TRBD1	TGTGCCAGTAGAAGTCCTGGGACAGGGGACGGCTACACCTTC	CASRSPGTGDGYTF
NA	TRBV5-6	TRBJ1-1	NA	TGTGCCAGCAGCTTGGTTGGCGGGGGCGGAACTGAAGCTTTCTTT	CASSLVGGGGTEAFF
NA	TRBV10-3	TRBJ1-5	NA	TGTGCCATCAGTAACGGACAGTGGGATCAGCCCCAGCATTTT	CAISNGQWDQPQHF
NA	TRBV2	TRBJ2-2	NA	TGTGCCAGCAGTGTAAGAGGGGGTGACACCGGGGAGCTGTTTTTT	CASSVRGGDTGELFF
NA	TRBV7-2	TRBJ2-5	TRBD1	TGTGCCAGCAGCTCCTCGGGTGGACAGGACCAGTACTTC	CASSSSGGQDQYF
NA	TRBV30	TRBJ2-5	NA	TGTGCCTCCCCCGTTTATGGCGGGGAGACCCAGTACTTC	CASPVYGGETQYF
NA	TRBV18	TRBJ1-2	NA	TGTGCCAGCTCACCTACCGAAGGGCAGAGCTATGGCTACACCTTC	CASSPTEGQSYGYTF
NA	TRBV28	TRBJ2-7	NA	TGTGCCAGCAGTTGGGGCGGAACCTACGAGCAGTACTTC	CASSWGGTYEQYF
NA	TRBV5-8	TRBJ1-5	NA	TGTGCCAGCAGCTTGGCTGATCAGCCCCAGCATTTT	CASSLADQPQHF
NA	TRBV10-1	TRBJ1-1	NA	TGCGCCAGCAGTGAGTCGGGGAACACTGAAGCTTTCTTT	CASSESGNTEAFF
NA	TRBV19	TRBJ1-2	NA	TGTGCCAGTAGTATTGATCCGGGACGGATCTATGGCTACACCTTC	CASSIDPGRIYGYTF
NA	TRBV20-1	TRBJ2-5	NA	TGCAGTGCTAGTCCTAGTGCGCAGCAAGAGACCCAGTACTTC	CSASPSAQQETQYF
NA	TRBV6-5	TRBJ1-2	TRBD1	TGTGCCAGCAGACCCACAGGGGGCAGCTATGGCTACACCTTC	CASRPTGGSYGYTF
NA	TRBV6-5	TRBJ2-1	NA	TGTGCCAGCAGTCCCCGCGCAGGGGAATACAATGAGCAGTTCTTC	CASSPRAGEYNEQFF
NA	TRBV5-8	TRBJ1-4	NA	TGTGCCAGCAGCTACAGGGAAACTAATGAAAAACTGTTTTTT	CASSYRETNEKLFF
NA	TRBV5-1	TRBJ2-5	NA	TGCGCCAGCAGCTTGGACAGGGAACAGACCCAGTACTTC	CASSLDREQTQYF
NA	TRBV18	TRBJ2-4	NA	TGTGCCAGCTCACCAGGGGAAAAAAACATTCAGTACTTC	CASSPGEKNIQYF
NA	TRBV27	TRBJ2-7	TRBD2	TGTGCCAGCAGATGGACTAGCGGAGACTACGAGCAGTACTTC	CASRWTSGDYEQYF
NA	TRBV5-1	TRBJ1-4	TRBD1	TGCGCCAGCAGCAAGGACGGAGGGGGCACTAATGAAAAACTGTTTTTT	CASSKDGGGTNEKLFF
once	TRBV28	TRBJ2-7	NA	TGTGCCAGCACGTCGCAGGCAACGTCCTACGAGCAGTACTTC	CASTSQATSYEQYF
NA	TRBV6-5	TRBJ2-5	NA	TGTGCCAGCAGTTATCTAGGAGGGACCCAGTACTTC	CASSYLGGTQYF
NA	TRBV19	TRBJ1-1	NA	TGTGCCAGTAGTGAGGGACCAAGGGGCACTGAAGCTTTCTTT	CASSEGPRGTEAFF
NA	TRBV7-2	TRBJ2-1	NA	TGTGCCAGCAGCTCTCCCAGAACGGAACGCAACCGGTTCTTC	CASSSPRTERNRFF
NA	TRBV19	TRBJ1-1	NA	TGTGCCAGTAGCACGAGGGGACACGGGAATACTGAAGCTTTCTTT	CASSTRGHGNTEAFF
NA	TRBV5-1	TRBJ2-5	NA	TGCGCCAGCAGGGGTGAGGAGACCCAGTACTTC	CASRGEETQYF
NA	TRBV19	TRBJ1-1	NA	TGTGCCAGTAGATGGAACAGCGAGAACACTGAAGCTTTCTTT	CASRWNSENTEAFF
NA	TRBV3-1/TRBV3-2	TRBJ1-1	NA	TGTGCCAGCAGCCTGGCTTTGGGGCCGGTGAACACTGAAGCTTTCTTT	CASSLALGPVNTEAFF
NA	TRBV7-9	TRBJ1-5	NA	TGTGCCAGCAGCTTATCTGGCGGCCTGCCGGGACACCAGCATTTT	CASSLSGGLPGHQHF
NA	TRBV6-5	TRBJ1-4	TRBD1	TGTGCCAGCAGTTACTCGATGGGACAGGGGAATGAAAAACTGTTTTTT	CASSYSMGQGNEKLFF
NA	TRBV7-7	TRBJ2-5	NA	TGTGCTAGCAGCGAGGGACCTCAAGAGACCCAGTACTTC	CASSEGPQETQYF
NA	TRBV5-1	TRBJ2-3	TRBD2	TGCGCCAGCAGCTTTGGACTAGCGGGGCTGAGGACAGATACGCAGTATTTT	CASSFGLAGLRTDTQYF
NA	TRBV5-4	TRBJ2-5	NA	TGTGCCAGCAGCTTCTACAGGGAGGCGCGAGAGACCCAGTACTTC	CASSFYREARETQYF